The 17 T cell receptor beta chains given below trace back to one sample, sequenced in a study of blood T cells in healthy people across ages. Combining a sample-barcoded 5' primer with a J-beta primer mix, a second PCR ran for 7 to 11 cycles. One entry per CDR3 protein results from TCRdb running MiXCR on the 5' RACE reads. The table includes around 1,900,000 distinct CDR3 sequences, about 39% detected once. Source material: blood. All receptors come from a human donor in good health.

The chain couples TRBV24-1 to TRBJ2-5; D might be TRBD2 (6 bases). Trimming cost V 4 bases and J 3 bases, with 11 bases left between them. The CDR3 runs to 14 residues. Germline values: CDR1 KGHDR, CDR2 SFDVKD. The chain's CDR3 is CATSETSREETQYF. The CDR3 nucleotides read TGTGCCACCAGTGAAACTAGCAGGGAAGAGACCCAGTACTTC.

At least ten counts were recorded for this clonotype. CDR3 residues: CASSQTEYNEQFF. The CDR3 DNA sequence: TGCGCCAGCAGCCAGACAGAATACAATGAGCAGTTCTTC. This sequence joins TRBV4-3 and TRBJ2-1; perhaps TRBD1 as D (5 bases). The CDR3 runs to 13 residues. Trimming took off 3 bases at V and 4 bases at J, with 7 bases between the two ends. Per germline, CDR1 LGHNA and CDR2 YSLEER.

This clonotype was detected ten times or more. The chain has TRBV15 and TRBJ2-5; D call uncertain. The CDR3 extends over 14 amino acids. V was shortened by 0 bases and J by 5 bases, with 10 bases between the two germline ends. Germline V gene sequence: CDR1 LNHNV, CDR2 YYDKDF (reference sequence). This chain's CDR3 is CATSRDLPWETQYF. Here the CDR3 DNA reads TGTGCCACCAGCAGAGATTTGCCGTGGGAGACCCAGTACTTC.

This clonotype was seen a few times. This chain uses TRBV7-6 with TRBJ2-3; 7 bases align to TRBD1. The V gene end was trimmed by 5 bases and the J gene end by 2 bases; junction bases not matched to a gene: 10. CDR1 is SGHVS and CDR2 is FNYEAQ in the germline V gene. This CDR3 region has 16 residues. The chain's CDR3 is CASSPRGRGFTDTQYF. CDR3 nucleotide sequence: TGTGCCAGCAGCCCGAGGGGCAGGGGGTTCACAGATACGCAGTATTTT.

This chain uses TRBV6-2 or TRBV6-3 with TRBJ2-3; D gene ambiguous. V was cut by 8 bases and J by 4 bases, with 7 bases left in between. The CDR3 is 11 residues long. Per the germline V gene, CDR1 is MNHEY and CDR2 is SVGEGT. CDR3 bases: TGTGCCAGCCTTTATGCAGATACGCAGTATTTT. Protein product: CASLYADTQYF.

For the CDR3, the DNA is TGTGCCAGCAGTTACCCCGAGACAGGAGACTACGAGCAGTACTTC. As protein: CASSYPETGDYEQYF. The chain joins TRBV6-2 or TRBV6-3 to TRBJ2-7, with a possible D match to TRBD1 (6 bases). The V end was cut by 2 bases, the J end by 3 bases, with 14 bases between. There are 15 residues in the CDR3. Germline V gene sequence: CDR1 MNHEY, CDR2 SVGEGT.

Concerning this clonotype itself: A much larger clone is a single base away; this may be a read error. The chain links TRBV28 to TRBJ2-3; D gene uncertain. The CDR3 is 12 residues long. Germline values: CDR1 MDHEN, CDR2 SYDVKM. CDR3 region: CASSLYSDTQNF. The CDR3, as DNA: TGTGCCAGCAGTCTTTACTCAGATACGCAGAATTTT. The full variable domain, in which reference TRBV28 and TRBJ2-3 provide the parts outside the CDR3, is DVKVTQSSRYLVKRTGEKVFLECVQDMDHENMFWYRQDPGLGLRLIYFSYDVKMKEKGDIPEGYSVSREKKERFSLILESASTNQTSMYLCASSLYSDTQNFGPGTRLTVL.

There are a few counts of this clonotype. The chain uses TRBV6-6 and TRBJ1-4; D gene ambiguous. Germline CDR1 MNHNY, CDR2 SVGAGI (reference sequence). Trimming removed 6 bases from V and 5 bases from J, with 10 bases in between. This CDR3 is 13 amino acids long. CDR3 coding DNA: TGTGCCAGCAGAATGGGAGTCAATGAAAAACTGTTTTTT. Translation: CASRMGVNEKLFF.

The chain uses TRBV7-2 and TRBJ1-2, with D unresolved. The CDR3 contains 13 residues. Looked up from germline, CDR1 is SGHTA and CDR2 is FQGNSA. Trimming took off 6 bases at V and 6 bases at J, with 14 bases between the two ends. The CDR3 is CASRGRAIDGYTF. CDR3 bases: TGTGCCAGCAGAGGGAGGGCAATCGATGGCTACACCTTC.

V usage is TRBV5-6 and J usage is TRBJ2-4; D gene ambiguous. CDR3 length: 15 amino acids. In germline, CDR1 is SGHDT, CDR2 YYEEEE. V was shortened by 4 bases and J by 7 bases, with 18 bases between the two germline ends. The CDR3 reads CASSIGYLGWNIQYF. The CDR3 DNA reads as TGTGCCAGCAGCATCGGGTACCTGGGATGGAACATTCAGTACTTC.

V and J are TRBV7-2 and TRBJ1-5; possible D gene TRBD1, 5 bases. This CDR3 contains 16 residues. Germline lookup yields CDR1 SGHTA and CDR2 FQGNSA. V lost 0 bases, J lost 6 bases, and 15 bases lay in between. In DNA form, the CDR3 reads TGTGCCAGCAGCTTAGCCTACCAGGGCTTTAGTCAGCCCCAGCATTTT. Protein product: CASSLAYQGFSQPQHF.

This clonotype turned up a few times. The V call is TRBV10-3, the J call TRBJ1-2; D is uncertain. CDR1 and CDR2 (germline): ENHRY, SYGVKD. This CDR3 spans 14 amino acids. V gave up 3 bases and J gave up 3 bases, with 11 bases separating them. The CDR3 DNA follows: TGTGCCATCAGTGAAACTTCACAGTACTATGGCTACACCTTC. It translates to CAISETSQYYGYTF.

The chain is built from TRBV7-6 and TRBJ2-3, with TRBD1 matching over 8 bases. Trimming took 0 bases from V and 6 from J; bases not matched to a gene: 8. The CDR3 is made up of 16 amino acids. Germline loops: CDR1 SGHVS, CDR2 FNYEAQ. This chain's CDR3 is CASSLAQGARGDTQYF. The CDR3, as DNA: TGTGCCAGCAGCTTAGCGCAGGGGGCAAGAGGTGATACGCAGTATTTT.

The chain combines TRBV28 with TRBJ2-7; 10 nucleotides align to TRBD2. The J call may not be correct, given that the DNA end is closer to TRBJ2-5. CDR1 MDHEN and CDR2 SYDVKM come from the germline V gene. The CDR3 is made up of 17 amino acids. CDR3 residues: CASSLVVGLASPETQYF. The CDR3 DNA sequence: TGTGCCAGCAGTTTGGTTGTGGGACTAGCGAGTCCGGAGACCCAGTACTTC.

The V gene is TRBV12-3 or TRBV12-4, the J gene TRBJ1-6, with 9 nucleotides matching TRBD1. The length of the CDR3 is 16 residues. V was pared by 3 bases and J by 10 bases, with 10 bases of the junction left unmatched. The CDR3, as DNA: TGTGCCAGCAGTTTTGAGTCGGGACAGGGTTTGTCACCCCTCCACTTT. It translates to CASSFESGQGLSPLHF.

In the case of this clonotype: An end of the junction does not agree with germline; a read error may underlie this. This chain connects TRBV12-3 or TRBV12-4 to TRBJ2-5, with D perhaps TRBD2 (6 bases). This CDR3 is built from 17 residues. The CDR3 coding sequence is TGTGCCAGCAGTTCGACTTCGGGACTCCCATCCCCAGAGACCCGGTACTTC. It encodes CASSSTSGLPSPETRYF.

The chain carries TRBV4-3 and TRBJ2-7; TRBD1 aligns across 8 bases. J gave up 4 bases and V 1 base, and 6 bases lay outside the gene matches. CDR3 size: 15 residues. Germline CDR1 is LGHNA and CDR2 is YSLEER. The CDR3, as DNA: TGCGCCAGCAGCCAAGGGGTGGACAGGGTTTACGAGCAGTACTTC. As protein: CASSQGVDRVYEQYF.